This T cell receptor beta chain was sequenced during a study of Ad26.COV2.S vaccination and SARS-CoV-2 variants. Treatment described: 19 received Ad26.COV2.S at low or high dose, single or two shots; several received placebo; per-sample allocation not given. Sampling took place 63 days after the first vaccine or placebo injection. Germline V gene lookup returns CDR1 KGHSH and CDR2 LQKENI. V gave up 3 bases and J gave up 5 bases; unmatched junction bases: 15. This CDR3 is built from 17 residues. TCRdb's copy holds only in-frame clones and misses some; the assay was immunoSEQ multiplex PCR. Among some 250,000 clones listed, roughly 88% were seen once.

The sample was peripheral blood, taken in a trial of Ad26.COV2.S vaccine versus placebo. The TCR was taken from a person between 18 and 65 years old who received the Ad26.COV2.S COVID-19 vaccine or a placebo. J is TRBJ2-5 and V is TRBV18; the match to TRBD1 covers 7 bases. The CDR3 protein is CASSPEGRGSVRETQYF. DNA of the CDR3: TGTGCCAGCTCACCCGAAGGCAGGGGGAGCGTCCGGGAGACCCAGTACTTC. The complete variable domain, with remaining parts taken from reference TRBV18 and TRBJ2-5, reads NAGVMQNPRHLVRRRGQEARLRCSPMKGHSHVYWYRQLPEEGLKFMVYLQKENIIDESGMPKERFSAEFPKEGPSILRIQQVVRGDSAAYFCASSPEGRGSVRETQYFGPGTRLLVL.